The 8 T cell receptor beta chains below come from one sample, sequenced in a study of T cell changes during pregnancy in multiple sclerosis. The protocol was immunoSEQ multiplex PCR, while the TCRdb copy is restricted to in-frame clones and leaves out a portion. The sample contains fewer than 150,000 clones, 95% to 98% of which appear only once. The sequenced sample was peripheral blood, obtained after pregnancy. The origin of the receptors is a female donor with multiple sclerosis, enrolled in a pregnancy study.

The chain is built from TRBV6-6 and TRBJ2-1; tentatively, D is TRBD2 (5 bases). Trimming removed 0 bases at V and 7 bases at J, with 10 bases between. CDR3 length equals 14 residues. Germline V CDR1 and CDR2: MNHNY, SVGAGI (reference sequence). The CDR3 loop reads CASSYSYGINEQFF. CDR3 in DNA: TGTGCCAGCAGTTACTCATACGGGATTAATGAGCAGTTCTTC.

The V gene is TRBV11-2, the J gene TRBJ2-7; a possible D gene is TRBD2 (6 bases). The germline CDR1 and CDR2 sequences are SGHAT and FQNNGV. Deletions cut 3 bases from V and 6 bases from J, with 15 bases between. CDR3 length: 14 residues. The DNA of the CDR3 is TGTGCCAGCAGCTTCGGAGGGGAAGTCGGCGAGCAGTACTTC. Amino acid sequence: CASSFGGEVGEQYF.

The rearrangement links TRBV7-2 to TRBJ1-3; D is unclear. This CDR3 has 16 residues. The germline gives CDR1 SGHTA, CDR2 FQGNSA. V was shortened by 1 base and J by 0 bases, with 10 bases between the two germline ends. The CDR3 DNA reads as TGTGCCAGCAGCTTAGTTGGAGGTACCTCTGGAAACACCATATATTTT. Translating it yields CASSLVGGTSGNTIYF. The complete variable domain, with remaining parts taken from reference TRBV7-2 and TRBJ1-3, reads GAGVSQSPSNKVTEKGKDVELRCDPISGHTALYWYRQSLGQGLEFLIYFQGNSAPDKSGLPSDRFSAERTGGSVSTLTIQRTQQEDSAVYLCASSLVGGTSGNTIYFGEGSWLTVV.

V and J are TRBV2 and TRBJ2-1; the match to TRBD2 covers 13 bases. In germline, CDR1 is SNHLY, CDR2 FYNNEI. V lost 6 bases and J lost 13; bases outside the gene matches: 6. The CDR3 runs to 13 residues. Here the CDR3 reads CASSQTSGRDQFF. DNA of the CDR3: TGTGCCAGCAGCCAAACTAGCGGGAGGGATCAGTTCTTC. The full variable domain, rest sourced from reference TRBV2 and TRBJ2-1, is EPEVTQTPSHQVTQMGQEVILRCVPISNHLYFYWYRQILGQKVEFLVSFYNNEISEKSEIFDDQFSVERPDGSNFTLKIRSTKLEDSAMYFCASSQTSGRDQFFGPGTRLTVL.

The chain combines TRBV4-2 with TRBJ2-3, with TRBD1 matching 9 bases. The CDR3 length is 15 residues. Germline CDR1 is LGHNA and CDR2 is YNFKEQ. V was clipped by 4 bases and J by 0 bases; unmatched bases: 2. In DNA form, the CDR3 reads TGTGCCAGCAGCCTTGGACAGGGGAGCACAGATACGCAGTATTTT. Protein sequence: CASSLGQGSTDTQYF.

The chain employs TRBV9 and TRBJ1-3; D gene uncertain. Germline lookup yields CDR1 SGDLS and CDR2 YYNGEE. This CDR3 is 13 amino acids long. V lost 4 bases and J lost 1, with 6 bases in between. The CDR3 loop reads CASSPNSGNTIYF. CDR3 nucleotides: TGTGCCAGCAGCCCAAATTCTGGAAACACCATATATTTT.

The chain has TRBV27 and TRBJ2-2; D perhaps matches TRBD1 (5 bases). From germline, CDR1 is MNHEY and CDR2 SMNVEV (reference sequence). The CDR3 has 15 amino acids. V shed 1 base and J shed 7 bases, with 13 bases lying between them. In DNA, the CDR3 is TGTGCCAGCAGTTTATGGCAGGGCGGCGGCGGGGAGCTGTTTTTT. It translates to CASSLWQGGGGELFF.

The chain links TRBV29-1 to TRBJ1-2, with TRBD1 matching over 9 bases. The length of the CDR3 is 13 residues. The ends lost 7 bases at V and 3 bases at J; junction bases unmatched: 6. Germline values: CDR1 SQVTM, CDR2 ANQGSEA. The CDR3 sequence is CSATGGSDYGYTF. In DNA form, the CDR3 reads TGCAGCGCCACAGGGGGCTCTGACTATGGCTACACCTTC.